Many counts were recorded for the clone carrying this T cell receptor beta chain. Libraries of TCR beta came from quantitative 5'-RACE with molecular barcodes. Via MiXCR, TCRdb re-called the 5' RACE reads, giving one row per CDR3 protein. The table lists approximately 250,000 distinct CDR3 sequences, 10% of them singletons. The sample belongs to a study of CD8 T cells in ankylosing spondylitis. The CDR3 loop spans 15 amino acids. The TCR was taken from a male donor with ankylosing spondylitis or in good health (not recorded which). The sample comprised blood, either unsorted or a sorted T cell fraction (not recorded which). This sequence joins TRBV21-1 and TRBJ2-2; the table's D call TRBD2 went unverified against the DNA. TRBV21-1 is designated a pseudogene. CDR3 DNA sequence: TGTGCCAGCAGCAAGGGGAGGGGTAACACCGGGGAGCTGTTTTTT. Amino acids: CASSKGRGNTGELFF.